This T cell receptor (beta chain) originates from a study of vaccination and CD4 T cells after COVID-19 (dated by TCRdb to 2021 to 2024). The study in broad terms: SARS-CoV-2 positivity had been established in the convalescent patients by nasal swab PCR, and mild disease was recorded in roughly ten of these patients and severe disease in one. Post-COVID blood samples from convalescent patients were collected a median of around 100 days after diagnosis, with a range of roughly 35 to 180 days. Post-vaccine blood samples were taken a median of approximately 76 days after the second vaccine dose, with a range of 14 to 241 days. In 10 COVID-19 convalescent patients and a few infection-naive healthy vaccine recipients, researchers compared the spike-specific CD4+ TCR repertoire from before mRNA vaccination with the repertoire from after. Six males and four females were included in the convalescent cohort, with two Hispanic individuals, seven Caucasians, two Asians and one multiracial person represented. As controls, cultures received a CEFX viral epitope pool (the positive control), an HIV-1 Nef peptide pool (the negative control), or no peptide at all. Overlapping spike peptide pools from SARS-CoV-2 and from the common cold coronaviruses HCoV-NL63, HCoV-OC43 and HCoV-229E were used as culture stimuli. Participants got two doses of the Pfizer-BioNTech BNT162b2 vaccine (n=8) or two doses of the Moderna mRNA-1273 vaccine (n=2).

Libraries were made using PCR. TCR sequencing of DNA from cultured CD4+ T cells used the Oncomine TCR Beta short-read assay at the Johns Hopkins FTIC core. The QIAamp micro DNA kit was used to extract genomic DNA from the cultured CD4+ T cells. The Oncomine TCR Beta libraries from cultured CD4+ T cells were pooled using unique dual indexes and then sequenced on an Illumina iSeq 100. Regarding the original processing steps: Non-productive sequences were removed, and CDR3s not starting with C, not ending with F or W, or shorter than 7 amino acids were discarded. The MANAFEST web application identified antigen-specific clonotypes by comparing peptide-stimulated wells against reference wells and other culture wells. Positive clones required FDR below 0.05, an odds ratio above 5, and productive frequency above 0.1% in at least two of three replicate wells. A clonotype was classed as cross-reactive if the clonotype showed significant expansion both in SARS-CoV-2 spike wells and in at least one common cold coronavirus spike condition. CDR3 homology was assessed with Levenshtein distances (stringdist) and unrooted phylogenetic trees (ape) in R version 3.6.1. TCRdb reprocessing: public reads trimmed at Q25 with fastp, clones called with MiXCR, in-frame beta chains kept. Identical CDR3 proteins give one entry, which carries the most common genes and DNA. The V and J calls, along with clone size, are taken from TCRdb and not from the paper's own processing. The table for this sample lists 12,000 or so distinct CDR3 sequences; 44% of them were counted only once. The biggest ten clones account for 15% to 20% of the sample.

The treatment or condition label of this sample denotes: approximately 11-day PBMC culture with coronavirus spike peptide pools or control peptides (ViraFEST assay). The ViraFEST assay, used in the study, expanded antigen-specific T cells with peptide pools and then identified the expanded clonotypes through TCR sequencing. The convalescent patients' positive SARS-CoV-2 PCR tests fell between March and December 2020, which was before the Alpha, Beta and Delta variants emerged in the United States. Each well held 2 million to 2.5 million PBMCs cultured with around 10 ug/ml peptide pools in IMDM containing approximately 4.8% human AB serum and approximately 10 IU/ml IL-2. Half of the culture medium was replaced with fresh IL-2-containing medium on days 3 and 7. After 10 days of culture, CD4+ T cells were isolated by negative selection with the EasySep CD4+ T cell isolation kit. PBMCs were separated from whole blood using Ficoll-Paque Plus gradient centrifugation and then either used fresh or cryopreserved at -140C. Triplicate wells were generally used for each culture condition.

On this clonotype: Its antigen has not been determined. No clone much larger than this one lies a single base away; base qualities are absent.

Inclusive of the bounding cysteine and phenylalanine, the CDR3 is 13 residues long. Only the CDR3 DNA is retained, 39 bases long and in frame from the first base. As encoded in the germline V gene, CDR1 is MNHNS while CDR2 is SASEGT. Trimming removed 4 bases from V and 2 bases from J; the gene matches leave 2 bases unexplained. Study-level results and caveats: Relatively few convalescent patients were included in the study, and early timepoints after natural infection were not analyzed. An increase in the median number of SARS-CoV-2-reactive clonotypes from 20 to 25 after infection to roughly 36 after vaccination was observed, but the change was not found to be significant. In convalescent patients, nearly all vaccine-specific clones (304 of 307) were found to be mono-reactive for SARS-CoV-2 spike rather than cross-reactive with common cold coronaviruses. In convalescent patients, a median approximately 90% of post-vaccine SARS-CoV-2-reactive clones were detected only after vaccination, suggesting vaccine-specific priming.

This receptor was identified in a human donor with COVID-19. Sequenced sample: cultured CD4+ T cells from blood. The rearranged segments are TRBV6-1 and TRBJ2-7, and 7 junction bases match TRBD1. The CDR3 protein: CASSGQGPYEQYF. The sequenced DNA: TGTGCCAGCAGTGGACAGGGTCCCTACGAGCAGTACTTC.